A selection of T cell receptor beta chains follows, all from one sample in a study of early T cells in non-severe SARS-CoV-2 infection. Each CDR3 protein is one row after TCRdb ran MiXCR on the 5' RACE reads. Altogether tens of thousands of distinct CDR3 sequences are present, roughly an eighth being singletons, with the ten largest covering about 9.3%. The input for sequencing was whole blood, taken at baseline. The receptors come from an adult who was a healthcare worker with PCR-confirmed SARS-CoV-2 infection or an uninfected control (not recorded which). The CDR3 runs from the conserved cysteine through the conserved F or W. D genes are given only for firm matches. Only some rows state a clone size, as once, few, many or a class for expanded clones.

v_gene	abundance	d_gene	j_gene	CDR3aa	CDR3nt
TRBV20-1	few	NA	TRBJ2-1	CSARDSASVSDEQFF	TGCAGTGCTAGAGATTCCGCTAGCGTGTCCGATGAGCAGTTCTTC
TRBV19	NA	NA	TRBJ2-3	CASSTQGPQYF	TGTGCCAGTAGTACTCAAGGACCGCAGTATTTT
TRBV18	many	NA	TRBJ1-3	CASSLYNRVGNTIYF	TGTGCCAGCTCACTCTACAATCGGGTTGGAAACACCATATATTTT
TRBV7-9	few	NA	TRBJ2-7	CASSQTRTVSYEQYF	TGTGCCAGCAGCCAAACCAGGACAGTCTCCTACGAGCAGTACTTC
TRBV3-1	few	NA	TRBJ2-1	CASSQDTGSAYNEQFF	TGTGCCAGCAGCCAAGATACGGGATCAGCCTACAATGAGCAGTTCTTC
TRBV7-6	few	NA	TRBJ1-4	CASSSKTLRSSNEKLFF	TGTGCCAGCAGCTCGAAGACGCTCCGTTCATCTAATGAAAAACTGTTTTTT
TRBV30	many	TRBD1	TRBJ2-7	CAWRGQGFAYEQYF	TGTGCCTGGAGGGGACAGGGGTTCGCCTACGAGCAGTACTTC
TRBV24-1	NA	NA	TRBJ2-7	CATSPTGRGAYEQYF	TGTGCCACCAGTCCGACAGGCCGGGGTGCCTACGAGCAGTACTTC
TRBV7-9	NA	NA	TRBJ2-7	CASSLARAEQYF	TGTGCCAGCAGCTTAGCCAGGGCCGAGCAGTACTTC
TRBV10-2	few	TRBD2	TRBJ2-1	CASRERGDNEQFF	TGCGCCAGCAGAGAGCGGGGGGACAATGAGCAGTTCTTC
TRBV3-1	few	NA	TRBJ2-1	CASSRRGGDRHPYNEQFF	TGTGCCAGCAGCCGAAGGGGCGGGGACCGTCACCCCTACAATGAGCAGTTCTTC
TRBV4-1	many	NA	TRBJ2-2	CASSQDRGQTGELFF	TGCGCCAGCAGCCAAGATCGAGGACAGACCGGGGAGCTGTTTTTT
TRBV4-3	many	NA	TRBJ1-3	CASSQGTAGNTIYF	TGCGCCAGCAGCCAAGGGACGGCTGGAAACACCATATATTTT
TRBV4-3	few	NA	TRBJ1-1	CASSQDRNTEAFF	TGCGCCAGCAGCCAAGACAGGAACACTGAAGCTTTCTTT
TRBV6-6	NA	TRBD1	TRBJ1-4	CASSTQGASEEKLFF	TGTGCCAGCAGTACCCAGGGGGCGTCCGAGGAAAAACTGTTTTTT
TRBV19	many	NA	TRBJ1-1	CASNLWASHTEAFF	TGTGCCAGTAATCTCTGGGCTTCCCACACTGAAGCTTTCTTT
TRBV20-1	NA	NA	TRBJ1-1	CSARDKNTEAFF	TGCAGTGCTAGAGATAAGAACACTGAAGCTTTCTTT
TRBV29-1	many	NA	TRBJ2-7	CSVAAGTYEQYF	TGCAGCGTTGCTGCAGGGACCTACGAGCAGTACTTC
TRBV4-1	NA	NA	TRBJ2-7	CASSQEAGALLYEQYF	TGCGCCAGCAGCCAAGAGGCGGGGGCCCTCCTCTACGAGCAGTACTTC
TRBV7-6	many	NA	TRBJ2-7	CASSFGRSYEQYF	TGTGCCAGCAGCTTCGGTCGCTCCTACGAGCAGTACTTC
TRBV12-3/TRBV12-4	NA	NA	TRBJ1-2	CASSSYGSYGYTF	TGTGCCAGCAGTTCGTACGGTAGCTATGGCTACACCTTC
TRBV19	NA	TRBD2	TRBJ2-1	CASSMTSGVFYNEQFF	TGTGCCAGTAGTATGACTAGCGGGGTCTTCTACAATGAGCAGTTCTTC
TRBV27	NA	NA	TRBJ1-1	CATAFGGANTEAFF	TGTGCCACCGCTTTTGGGGGCGCTAACACTGAAGCTTTCTTT
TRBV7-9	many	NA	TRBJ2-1	CASSPLSTATYNEQFF	TGTGCCAGCAGCCCCCTGTCAACAGCAACCTACAATGAGCAGTTCTTC
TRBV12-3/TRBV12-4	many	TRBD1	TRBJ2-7	CASSMDRDEQYF	TGTGCCAGCAGTATGGACAGGGACGAGCAGTACTTC
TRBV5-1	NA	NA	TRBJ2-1	CASSLAAPPDEQFF	TGCGCCAGCAGCTTGGCAGCGCCGCCCGATGAGCAGTTCTTC
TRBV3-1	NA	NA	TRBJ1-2	CASSPRHSSGYTF	TGTGCCAGCAGCCCGAGGCACAGTAGTGGCTACACCTTC
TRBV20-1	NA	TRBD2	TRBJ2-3	CSANNPGLAAFTDTQYF	TGCAGTGCTAACAATCCGGGACTAGCGGCCTTCACAGATACGCAGTATTTT
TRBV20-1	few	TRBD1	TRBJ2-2	CSARGAGTGGTGELFF	TGCAGTGCTAGAGGCGCCGGGACAGGGGGCACCGGGGAGCTGTTTTTT